The 9 T cell receptor beta chains presented below share a single source sample, sequenced in a study of read filtering for tumor transcriptome and immune sequencing. This library used approximately 0.4 ug RNA and molecular barcoded adaptors spanning alpha/delta and beta/gamma chains. MiXCR, applied by TCRdb to the reads, yields one record per CDR3 protein. The sample lists over 50,000 distinct CDR3 sequences, around 18% occurring once. The sample was a population of CD138-negative cells sorted from bone marrow. These receptors all stem from a donor aged 40 or older with multiple myeloma.

In its sample, this clonotype was seen many times. This chain connects TRBV5-1 to TRBJ2-7, with TRBD1 identical over 8 bases. The CDR3 contains 13 residues. Germline V CDR1 and CDR2: SGHRS, YFSETQ. The ends lost 0 bases at V and 4 bases at J; junction bases unmatched: 0. The CDR3 DNA reads as TGCGCCAGCAGCTTGGGGACAGGGTACGAGCAGTACTTC. Its protein is CASSLGTGYEQYF.

The sample holds many counts of this clonotype. The gene calls are TRBV20-1 and TRBJ2-3; D may be TRBD1 or TRBD2 (5 bases each). The CDR3 consists of 13 residues. Between the trimmed V and J ends, which lost 6 bases and 6 bases, there was a span of 16 bases. Germline V lookup: CDR1 DFQATT, CDR2 SNEGSKA (reference sequence). CDR3 in amino acids: CSATGTASDTQYF. The CDR3 bases are TGCAGTGCGACCGGGACGGCCTCGGATACGCAGTATTTT.

This clonotype was counted at least ten times. The CDR3 region has the DNA TGCAGTGCCGAGTGGCGGGAGGGGGGGGAGACCCAGTACTTC. Protein sequence: CSAEWREGGETQYF. The chain combines TRBV20-1 with TRBJ2-5; 9 nucleotides match TRBD2. The CDR3 has 14 residues. The ends lost 6 bases at V and 5 bases at J; junction bases unmatched: 10. Germline V gives CDR1 DFQATT, CDR2 SNEGSKA (reference sequence).

This clonotype was detected many times. The chain employs TRBV6-5 and TRBJ2-1; 9 nucleotides align to TRBD2. Germline V gene data show CDR1 as MNHEY and CDR2 as SVGAGI. Trimming took 8 bases from V and 6 from J; bases not matched to a gene: 11. The CDR3 length is 15 residues. The CDR3 DNA follows: TGTGCCAGCGCGAGCGGGAGGTCCAGAGTCAATGAGCAGTTCTTC. This sequence encodes CASASGRSRVNEQFF.

In its sample, this clonotype was seen many times. This chain connects TRBV7-3 to TRBJ2-2; D is perhaps TRBD2 (5 bases). The CDR3 has 13 residues. Germline V CDR1 and CDR2: SGHTA, FQGTGA. V lost 1 base to trimming and J lost 6 bases, with 6 bases between them. CDR3 protein: CASSLRGPGELFF. DNA for the CDR3: TGTGCCAGCAGCTTAAGAGGGCCCGGGGAGCTGTTTTTT.

This clonotype was counted many times. The chain is built from TRBV28 and TRBJ1-4; D is undetermined. V was clipped by 2 bases and J by 9 bases, with 4 bases between them. CDR3 length equals 11 residues. From germline, CDR1 is MDHEN and CDR2 SYDVKM. CDR3 in DNA: TGTGCCAGCAGTTTAAGGCAAAAACTGTTTTTT. Translation: CASSLRQKLFF. Full variable domain (outside the CDR3, taken from reference TRBV28 and TRBJ1-4): DVKVTQSSRYLVKRTGEKVFLECVQDMDHENMFWYRQDPGLGLRLIYFSYDVKMKEKGDIPEGYSVSREKKERFSLILESASTNQTSMYLCASSLRQKLFFGSGTQLSVL.

As for this clonotype: This may arise from a read error, as a much more abundant clone is one base away. The chain links TRBV7-3 to TRBJ2-1, with unresolved D. Trimming removed 5 bases from V and 5 bases from J, with 10 bases in between. Germline CDR1 SGHTA, CDR2 FQGTGA. This CDR3 is 13 amino acids long. CDR3 protein: CASSAATHNEQFF. CDR3 DNA sequence: TGTGCCAGCAGCGCCGCAACCCACAATGAGCAGTTCTTC.

This chain uses TRBV6-2 or TRBV6-3 with TRBJ2-7, with 10 bases that match TRBD2. CDR1 and CDR2 (germline): MNHEY, SVGEGT. This CDR3 region has 13 residues. With V trimmed by 8 bases and J by 4 bases, 5 bases remained unmatched. The CDR3 here is CASRASGSYEQYF. Written as DNA, the CDR3 is TGTGCCAGCCGGGCTAGCGGGAGTTACGAGCAGTACTTC.

This clonotype qualifies as medium-sized. This chain connects TRBV20-1 to TRBJ2-3, with 10 bases lining up with TRBD2. The CDR3 is 15 amino acids. J lost 9 bases, V lost 0 bases, and 9 bases had no gene match. In germline, CDR1 is DFQATT, CDR2 SNEGSKA (reference sequence). The CDR3 loop is CSARDLPSGGSTQYF. CDR3 nucleotide sequence: TGCAGTGCTAGAGATCTCCCTAGCGGGGGCTCCACGCAGTATTTT.